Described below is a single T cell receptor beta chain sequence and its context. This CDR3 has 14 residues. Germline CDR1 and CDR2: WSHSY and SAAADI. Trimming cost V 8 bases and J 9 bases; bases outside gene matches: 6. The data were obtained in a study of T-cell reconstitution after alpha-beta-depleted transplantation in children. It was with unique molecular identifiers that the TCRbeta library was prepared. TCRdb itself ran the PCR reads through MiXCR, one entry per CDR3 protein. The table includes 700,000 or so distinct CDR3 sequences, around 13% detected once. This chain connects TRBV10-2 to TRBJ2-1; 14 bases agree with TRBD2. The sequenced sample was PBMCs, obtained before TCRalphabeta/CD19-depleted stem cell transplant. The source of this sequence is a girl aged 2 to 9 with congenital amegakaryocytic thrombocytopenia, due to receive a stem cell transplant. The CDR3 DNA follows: TGCGCCAGCGGACTAGCGGGGGGTTGGAGTGAGCAGTTCTTC. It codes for CASGLAGGWSEQFF.